The entry below gives a single T cell receptor beta chain sequence along with its context. Its antigen remains unidentified. The CDR3 is 13 residues long. From germline, CDR1 is SEHNR and CDR2 FQNEAQ (reference sequence). Trimming removed 4 bases from V and 6 bases from J, with 13 bases in between. The sample is drawn from a study of Ad26.COV2.S vaccination and SARS-CoV-2 variants. Study results and caveats: The study found higher spike-specific TCR breadth in vaccine than placebo recipients. After vaccination, substantial breadth of spike-specific CD8+ and CD4+ responses was reported.

The treatment: roughly 19 received Ad26.COV2.S at low or high dose, single or two shots; 5 received placebo; per-sample allocation not given. Samples came from day 63 after the first vaccine or placebo injection. Method: immunoSEQ multiplex PCR; TCRdb's copy keeps in-frame clones and lacks some. Here the sample spans around 320,000 clones, around 85% being singletons. The gene calls are TRBV7-9 and TRBJ2-7; D tentatively reads TRBD1 or TRBD2 (6 bases each). The receptor was isolated from a person aged 18-65 years who received the Ad26.COV2.S COVID-19 vaccine or a placebo. Sequencing was performed on peripheral blood, taken in a trial of Ad26.COV2.S vaccine versus placebo. CDR3 protein: CASSSAEGGEQYF. CDR3 coding DNA: TGTGCCAGCAGCTCCGCTGAGGGGGGCGAGCAGTACTTC.